The clone carrying this T cell receptor (beta chain) was counted many times. What it binds is unknown. Authors of the study amplified TCR beta CDR3 regions from RNA transcripts. Using the HTBI primer set, a first-round RT-PCR was run on the TCR CDR3. From the multiplex PCR reads, TCRdb called clonotypes with MiXCR, one entry per CDR3 protein. The data contain roughly 250,000 distinct CDR3 sequences, roughly 20% of them singletons. It was uncontrolled infection, other autoimmune disease, pregnancy or lactation that excluded patients. CDR3 length equals 14 residues. V was cut by 7 bases and J by 3 bases, with 13 bases left in between. Germline CDR1 MDHEN, CDR2 SYDVKM. This specimen belongs to a study of T cells in Graves' hyperthyroidism and ophthalmopathy. Study findings and constraints: With a median lead of about 6.9 months before onset, the model predicted ophthalmopathy.

J is TRBJ2-1 and V is TRBV28; a possible D gene is TRBD2 (5 bases). The receptor was isolated from a man between 25 and 39 years old with Graves' ophthalmopathy. The sequencing input was blood. The CDR3 nucleotides read TGTGCCAGCAAGAGGACTCGTAACTACAATGAGCAGTTCTTC. It is translated as CASKRTRNYNEQFF. The full variable domain, its missing parts supplied by reference TRBV28 and TRBJ2-1, is DVKVTQSSRYLVKRTGEKVFLECVQDMDHENMFWYRQDPGLGLRLIYFSYDVKMKEKGDIPEGYSVSREKKERFSLILESASTNQTSMYLCASKRTRNYNEQFFGPGTRLTVL.